This TCR beta chain was recorded in a study of cytomegalovirus exposure and HLA in healthy donors. The study's findings and limits: It was reported that TCR beta sequences correctly inferred the HLA-A and HLA-B alleles for most subjects. At a 0.05 false discovery rate, a later analysis found 18,000 or so TCR beta sequences to be associated with HLA alleles.

Amplification used 60 Vbeta primers and 13 Jbeta primers. TCRdb's table, derived via immunoSEQ multiplex PCR, lists solely in-frame clones and lacks some. This sample yields some 110,000 clones, of which 82% are seen a single time; 1.6% belongs to the top ten. Losses at the gene ends were 9 bases for V and 6 bases for J; bases not matched to a gene: 7. The CDR3 spans 15 residues. Germline V lookup: CDR1 LNHDA, CDR2 SQIVND (reference sequence). On this clone itself: Its antigen is not identified.

The sequenced sample consisted of PBMCs. V gene TRBV19 combines with J gene TRBJ2-3; 15 bases are a match to TRBD2. The TCR comes from a man aged 50 to 60 in good health and CMV-seronegative. CDR3 in amino acids: CASRTSGGAKDTQYF. The CDR3 DNA sequence: TGTGCCAGCCGGACTAGCGGGGGGGCCAAGGATACGCAGTATTTT.